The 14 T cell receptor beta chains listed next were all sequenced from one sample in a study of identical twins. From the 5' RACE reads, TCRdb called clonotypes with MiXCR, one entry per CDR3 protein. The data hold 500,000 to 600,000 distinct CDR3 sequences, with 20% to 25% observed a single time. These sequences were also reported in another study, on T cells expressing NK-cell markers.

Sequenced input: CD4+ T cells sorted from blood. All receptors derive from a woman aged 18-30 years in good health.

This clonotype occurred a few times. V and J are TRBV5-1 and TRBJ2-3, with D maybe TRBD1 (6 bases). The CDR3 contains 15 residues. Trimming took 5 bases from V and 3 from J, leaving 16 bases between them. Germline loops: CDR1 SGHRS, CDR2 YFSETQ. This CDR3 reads CASSANRASTDTQYF. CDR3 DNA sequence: TGCGCCAGCAGTGCCAACAGGGCATCAACAGATACGCAGTATTTT.

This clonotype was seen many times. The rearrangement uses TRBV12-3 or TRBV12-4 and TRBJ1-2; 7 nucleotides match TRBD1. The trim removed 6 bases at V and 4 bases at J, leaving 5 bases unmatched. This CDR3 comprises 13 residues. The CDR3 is CASSPGQIYGYTF. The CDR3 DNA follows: TGTGCCAGCAGCCCGGGACAGATCTATGGCTACACCTTC.

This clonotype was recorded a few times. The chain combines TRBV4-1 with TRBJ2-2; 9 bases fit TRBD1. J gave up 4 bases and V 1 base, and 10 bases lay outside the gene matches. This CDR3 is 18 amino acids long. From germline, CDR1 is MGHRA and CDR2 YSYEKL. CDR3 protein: CASSQVVRTGDITGELFF. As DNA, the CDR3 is TGCGCCAGCAGCCAAGTAGTACGGACAGGGGATATCACCGGGGAGCTGTTTTTT.

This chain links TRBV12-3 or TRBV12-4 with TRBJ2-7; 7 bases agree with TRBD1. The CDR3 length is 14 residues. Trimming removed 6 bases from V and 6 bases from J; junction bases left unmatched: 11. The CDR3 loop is CASSYYRGQGEQYF. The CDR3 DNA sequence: TGTGCCAGCAGCTACTACAGGGGCCAGGGCGAGCAGTACTTC.

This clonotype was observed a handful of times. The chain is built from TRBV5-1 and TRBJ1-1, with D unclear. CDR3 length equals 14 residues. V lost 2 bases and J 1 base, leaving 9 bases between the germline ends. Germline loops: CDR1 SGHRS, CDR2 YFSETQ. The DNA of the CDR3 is TGCGCCAGCAGCTTCGGCACACCGAACACTGAAGCTTTCTTT. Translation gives CASSFGTPNTEAFF.

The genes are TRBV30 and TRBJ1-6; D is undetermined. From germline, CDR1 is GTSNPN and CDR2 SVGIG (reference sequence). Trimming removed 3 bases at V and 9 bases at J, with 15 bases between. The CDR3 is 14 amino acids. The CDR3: CAWRRREYPSPLHF. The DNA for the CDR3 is TGTGCCTGGAGGAGGAGGGAATATCCTTCACCCCTCCACTTT.

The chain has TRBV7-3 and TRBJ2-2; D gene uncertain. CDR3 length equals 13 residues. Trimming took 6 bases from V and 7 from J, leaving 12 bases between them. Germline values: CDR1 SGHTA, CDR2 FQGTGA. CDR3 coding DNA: TGTGCCAGCAGTTTCATTGCCGGCGGGGAGCTGTTTTTT. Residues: CASSFIAGGELFF.

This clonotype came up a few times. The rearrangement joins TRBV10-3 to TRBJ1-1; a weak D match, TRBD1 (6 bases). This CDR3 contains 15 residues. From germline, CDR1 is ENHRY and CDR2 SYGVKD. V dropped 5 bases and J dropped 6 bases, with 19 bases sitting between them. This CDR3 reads CAISPLSTGSSEAFF. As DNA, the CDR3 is TGTGCCATCAGTCCTCTTTCGACAGGTTCTTCTGAAGCTTTCTTT.

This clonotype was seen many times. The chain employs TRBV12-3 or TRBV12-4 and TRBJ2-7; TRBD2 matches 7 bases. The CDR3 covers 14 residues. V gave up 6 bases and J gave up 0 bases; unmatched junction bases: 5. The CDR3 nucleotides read TGTGCCAGCAGAATAGCGGGCGGCTCCTACGAGCAGTACTTC. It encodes CASRIAGGSYEQYF.

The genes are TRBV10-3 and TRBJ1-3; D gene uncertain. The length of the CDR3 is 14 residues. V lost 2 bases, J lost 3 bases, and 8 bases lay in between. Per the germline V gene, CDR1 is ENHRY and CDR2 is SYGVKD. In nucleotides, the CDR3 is TGTGCCATCAGTGAGCGGTCAGTTGGAAACACCATATATTTT. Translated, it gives CAISERSVGNTIYF.

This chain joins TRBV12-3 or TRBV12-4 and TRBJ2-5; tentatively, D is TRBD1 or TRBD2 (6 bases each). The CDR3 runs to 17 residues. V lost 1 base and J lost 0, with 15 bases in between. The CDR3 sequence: CASSLGGAPDHQETQYF. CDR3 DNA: TGTGCCAGCAGTTTAGGGGGGGCACCCGATCACCAAGAGACCCAGTACTTC.

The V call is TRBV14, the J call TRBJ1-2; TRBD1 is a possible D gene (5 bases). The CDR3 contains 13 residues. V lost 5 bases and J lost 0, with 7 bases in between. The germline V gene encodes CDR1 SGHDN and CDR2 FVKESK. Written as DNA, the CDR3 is TGTGCCAGCAGCACAGGAGCTAACTATGGCTACACCTTC. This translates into CASSTGANYGYTF.

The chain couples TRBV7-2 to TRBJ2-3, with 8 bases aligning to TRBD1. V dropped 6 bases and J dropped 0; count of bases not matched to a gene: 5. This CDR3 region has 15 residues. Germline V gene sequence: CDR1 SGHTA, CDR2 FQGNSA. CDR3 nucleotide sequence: TGTGCCAGCAGAAGGGACAGGAGCAGCACAGATACGCAGTATTTT. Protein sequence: CASRRDRSSTDTQYF.

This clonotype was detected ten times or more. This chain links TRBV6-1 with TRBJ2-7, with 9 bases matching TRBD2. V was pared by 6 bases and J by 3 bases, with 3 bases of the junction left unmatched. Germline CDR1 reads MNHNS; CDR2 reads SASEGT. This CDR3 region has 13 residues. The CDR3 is CASSAGGGYEQYF. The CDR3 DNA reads TGTGCCAGCAGCGCGGGGGGGGGCTACGAGCAGTACTTC.